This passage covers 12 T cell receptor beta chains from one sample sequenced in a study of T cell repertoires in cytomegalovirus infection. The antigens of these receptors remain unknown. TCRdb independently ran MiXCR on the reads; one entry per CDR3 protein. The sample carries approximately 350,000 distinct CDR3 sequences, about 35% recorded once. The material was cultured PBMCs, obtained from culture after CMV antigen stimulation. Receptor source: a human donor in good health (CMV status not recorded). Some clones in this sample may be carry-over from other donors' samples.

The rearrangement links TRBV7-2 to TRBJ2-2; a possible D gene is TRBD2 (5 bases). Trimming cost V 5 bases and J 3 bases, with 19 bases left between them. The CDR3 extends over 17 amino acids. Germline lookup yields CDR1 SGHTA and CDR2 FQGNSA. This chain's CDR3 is CASSGEFPSGYTGELFF. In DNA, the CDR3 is TGTGCCAGCAGCGGTGAATTTCCCTCGGGGTACACCGGGGAGCTGTTTTTT.

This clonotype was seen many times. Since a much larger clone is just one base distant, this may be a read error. CDR3 nucleotides: TGTGCCAGCAGCTTAGAGGGACTAGCGGTCAATGAGCAGTTCTTC. This gives the protein CASSLEGLAVNEQFF. V usage is TRBV7-2 and J usage is TRBJ2-1; 11 positions match TRBD2. This CDR3 region has 15 residues. The germline V gene has CDR1 SGHTA and CDR2 FQGNSA. Trimming removed 1 base from V and 6 bases from J; junction bases left unmatched: 2.

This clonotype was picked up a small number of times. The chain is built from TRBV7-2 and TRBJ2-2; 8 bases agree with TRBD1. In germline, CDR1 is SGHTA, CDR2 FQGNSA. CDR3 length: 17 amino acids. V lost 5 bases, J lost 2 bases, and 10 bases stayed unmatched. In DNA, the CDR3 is TGTGCCAGCAGCCCCCGATACGGACAGGGTAACACCGGGGAGCTGTTTTTT. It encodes CASSPRYGQGNTGELFF.

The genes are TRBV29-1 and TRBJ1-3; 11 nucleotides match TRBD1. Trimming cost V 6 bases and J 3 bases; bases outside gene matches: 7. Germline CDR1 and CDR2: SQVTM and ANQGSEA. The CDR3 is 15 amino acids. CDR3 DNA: TGCAGCGTATCCGGGACAGGGGGATTTGGAAACACCATATATTTT. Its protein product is CSVSGTGGFGNTIYF.

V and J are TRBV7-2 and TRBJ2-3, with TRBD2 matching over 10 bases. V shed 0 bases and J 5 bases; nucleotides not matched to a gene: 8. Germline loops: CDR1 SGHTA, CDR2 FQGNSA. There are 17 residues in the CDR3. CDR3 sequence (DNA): TGTGCCAGCAGCTTAGCGGCTAGCGGGAGTGGCGAAGATACGCAGTATTTT. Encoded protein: CASSLAASGSGEDTQYF.

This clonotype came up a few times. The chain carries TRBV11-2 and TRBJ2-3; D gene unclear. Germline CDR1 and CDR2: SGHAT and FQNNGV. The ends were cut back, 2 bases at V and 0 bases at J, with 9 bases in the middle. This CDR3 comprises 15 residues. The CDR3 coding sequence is TGTGCCAGCAGCTTATACGGTGATAGCACAGATACGCAGTATTTT. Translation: CASSLYGDSTDTQYF.

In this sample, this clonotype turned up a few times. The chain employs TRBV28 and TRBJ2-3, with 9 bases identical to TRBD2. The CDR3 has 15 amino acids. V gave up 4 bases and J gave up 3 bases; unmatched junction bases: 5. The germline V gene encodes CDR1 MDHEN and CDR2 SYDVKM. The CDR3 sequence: CASSYRGRGTDTQYF. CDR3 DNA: TGTGCCAGCAGTTACCGCGGGAGGGGGACAGATACGCAGTATTTT. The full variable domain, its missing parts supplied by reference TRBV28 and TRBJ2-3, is DVKVTQSSRYLVKRTGEKVFLECVQDMDHENMFWYRQDPGLGLRLIYFSYDVKMKEKGDIPEGYSVSREKKERFSLILESASTNQTSMYLCASSYRGRGTDTQYFGPGTRLTVL.

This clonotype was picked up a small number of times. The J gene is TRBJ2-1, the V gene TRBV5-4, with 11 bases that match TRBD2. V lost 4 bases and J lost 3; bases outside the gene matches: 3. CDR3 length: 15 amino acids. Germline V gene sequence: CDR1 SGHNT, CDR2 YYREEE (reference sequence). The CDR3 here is CASSRGLAVYNEQFF. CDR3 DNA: TGTGCCAGCAGCCGGGGACTAGCGGTCTACAATGAGCAGTTCTTC.

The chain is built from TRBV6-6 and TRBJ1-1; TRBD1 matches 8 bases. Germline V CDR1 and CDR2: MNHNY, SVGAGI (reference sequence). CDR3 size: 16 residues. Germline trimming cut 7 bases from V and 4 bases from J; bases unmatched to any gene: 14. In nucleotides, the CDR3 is TGTGCCAGCACCCGCTATCCCGACAGGGGCGGCACTGAAGCTTTCTTT. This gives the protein CASTRYPDRGGTEAFF.

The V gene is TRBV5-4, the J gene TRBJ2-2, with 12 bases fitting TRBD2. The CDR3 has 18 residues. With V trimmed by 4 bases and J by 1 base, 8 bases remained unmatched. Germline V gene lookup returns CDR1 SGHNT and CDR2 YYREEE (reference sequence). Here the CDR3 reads CASSRTSGTHGNTGELFF. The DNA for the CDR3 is TGTGCCAGCAGCCGGACTAGCGGGACCCATGGGAACACCGGGGAGCTGTTTTTT.

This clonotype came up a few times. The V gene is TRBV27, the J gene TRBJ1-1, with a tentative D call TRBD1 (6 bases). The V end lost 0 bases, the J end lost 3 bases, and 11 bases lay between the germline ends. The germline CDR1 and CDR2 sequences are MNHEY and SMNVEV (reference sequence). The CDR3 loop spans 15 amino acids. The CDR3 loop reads CASSLSVQGYTEAFF. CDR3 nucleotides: TGTGCCAGCAGTTTATCGGTACAGGGCTACACTGAAGCTTTCTTT.

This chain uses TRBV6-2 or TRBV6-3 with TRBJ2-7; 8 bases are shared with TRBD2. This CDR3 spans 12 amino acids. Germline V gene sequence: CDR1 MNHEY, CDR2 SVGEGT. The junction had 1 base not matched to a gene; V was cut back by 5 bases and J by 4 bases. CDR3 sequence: CASSQRGYEQYV. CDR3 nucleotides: TGTGCCAGCAGTCAGCGGGGGTACGAGCAGTACGTC.